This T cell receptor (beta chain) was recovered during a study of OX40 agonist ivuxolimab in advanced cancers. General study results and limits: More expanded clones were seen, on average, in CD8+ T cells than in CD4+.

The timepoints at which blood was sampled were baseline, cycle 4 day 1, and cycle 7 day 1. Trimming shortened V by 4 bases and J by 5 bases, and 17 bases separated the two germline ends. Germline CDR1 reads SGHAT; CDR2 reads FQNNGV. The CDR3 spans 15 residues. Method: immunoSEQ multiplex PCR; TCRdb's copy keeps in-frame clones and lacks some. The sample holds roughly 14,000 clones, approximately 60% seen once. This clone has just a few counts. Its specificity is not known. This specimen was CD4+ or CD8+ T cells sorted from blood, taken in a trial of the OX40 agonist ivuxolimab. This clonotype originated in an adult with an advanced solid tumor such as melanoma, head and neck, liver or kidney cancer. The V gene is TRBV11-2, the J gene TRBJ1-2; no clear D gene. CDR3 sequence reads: CASSSVNSLRYGYTF. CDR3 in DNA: TGTGCCAGCAGCTCTGTGAACAGTCTTCGTTATGGCTACACCTTC.